This is a list of T cell receptor beta chains from one sample in a study of T cells in Graves' hyperthyroidism and ophthalmopathy. TCRdb itself ran the multiplex PCR reads through MiXCR, one entry per CDR3 protein. The data contain 480,000 or so distinct CDR3 sequences, roughly an eighth of them singletons. The specimen was blood. These TCRs come from a woman under 30 with Graves' hyperthyroidism. Each CDR3 is given with its conserved first and last residue. The D gene is left open where the match is weak. Clone size is stated in some rows and not others, as once, few, many or a class when expanded.

abundance,d_gene,j_gene,v_gene,CDR3aa,CDR3nt
many,TRBD1,TRBJ1-1,TRBV5-1,CASSRTGQGPEAFF,TGCGCCAGCAGCCGGACGGGACAGGGGCCTGAAGCTTTCTTT
many,TRBD2,TRBJ2-1,TRBV10-3,CAIRAGSNEQFF,TGTGCCATCAGAGCGGGAAGCAATGAGCAGTTCTTC
many,NA,TRBJ1-1,TRBV6-1,CASIPSAGRVNTEAFF,TGTGCCAGCATTCCTTCTGCAGGAAGAGTGAACACTGAAGCTTTCTTT
many,NA,TRBJ1-4,TRBV18,CASSSGTQLGEKLFF,TGTGCCAGCTCATCCGGGACTCAACTAGGGGAAAAACTGTTTTTT
many,NA,TRBJ1-1,TRBV19,CASSAGRELNTEAFF,TGTGCCAGTAGTGCGGGACGGGAATTGAACACTGAAGCTTTCTTT
few,TRBD1,TRBJ1-2,TRBV30,CAWSEVDRGYGYTF,TGTGCCTGGAGTGAAGTTGACAGGGGCTATGGCTACACCTTC
many,TRBD2,TRBJ2-1,TRBV10-2,CASRVLAGGRNEQFF,TGCGCCAGCAGAGTACTAGCGGGAGGTAGGAATGAGCAGTTCTTC
few,TRBD2,TRBJ2-2,TRBV6-1,CASGRTSGRPGTGELFF,TGTGCCAGCGGCCGGACTAGCGGGAGACCCGGCACCGGGGAGCTGTTTTTT
many,TRBD2,TRBJ2-7,TRBV12-3/TRBV12-4,CASRVAGVGQYF,TGTGCCAGCAGGGTAGCGGGAGTAGGGCAGTACTTC
NA,NA,TRBJ1-2,TRBV3-1,CASSQVMVRGGYTF,TGTGCCAGCAGCCAAGTAATGGTTCGGGGAGGCTACACCTTC
many,NA,TRBJ2-7,TRBV11-3,CASSGVRGTYEQYF,TGTGCCAGCAGCGGCGTCCGGGGAACCTACGAGCAGTACTTC
many,TRBD1,TRBJ1-1,TRBV18,CASSPSLTGGILNTEAFF,TGTGCCAGCTCACCAAGCTTAACAGGGGGCATTTTGAACACTGAAGCTTTCTTT
many,NA,TRBJ2-3,TRBV7-3,CASSLSGLSTDTQYF,TGTGCCAGCAGCTTAAGTGGCCTTAGCACAGATACGCAGTATTTT
few,NA,TRBJ1-3,TRBV19,CASSIGRVRDSGNTIYF,TGTGCCAGTAGTATCGGCAGGGTACGGGACTCTGGAAACACCATATATTTT
NA,NA,TRBJ1-1,TRBV19,CASSIPGVSTEAFF,TGTGCCAGTAGTATCCCGGGAGTGAGCACTGAAGCTTTCTTT
many,TRBD2,TRBJ2-5,TRBV11-3,CASSPRSGTIPGETQYF,TGTGCCAGCAGCCCACGTAGCGGGACCATCCCGGGGGAGACCCAGTACTTC
few,TRBD2,TRBJ2-3,TRBV10-2,CASSERLAGEDTQYF,TGCGCCAGCAGTGAGCGACTAGCGGGAGAAGATACGCAGTATTTT
many,NA,TRBJ2-1,TRBV12-3/TRBV12-4,CASSKGLGGQQEQFF,TGTGCCAGCAGTAAAGGACTAGGGGGCCAACAAGAGCAGTTCTTC
many,NA,TRBJ1-3,TRBV5-1,CASSSSVSGNTIYF,TGCGCCAGCAGCAGCTCCGTCTCTGGAAACACCATATATTTT
many,NA,TRBJ2-3,TRBV7-2,CASSSPGGTDTQYF,TGTGCCAGCAGCTCCCCGGGCGGAACAGATACGCAGTATTTT
many,NA,TRBJ2-1,TRBV25-1,CASSPRDYLNQGYNEQFF,TGTGCCAGCAGTCCACGGGACTACCTAAATCAGGGGTACAATGAGCAGTTCTTC
many,NA,TRBJ1-1,TRBV12-3/TRBV12-4,CASSSGRGTEAFF,TGTGCCAGCAGTTCAGGGAGGGGGACTGAAGCTTTCTTT
NA,NA,TRBJ1-1,TRBV10-3,CAISEAEHGLTEAFF,TGTGCCATCAGTGAGGCAGAACATGGGCTCACTGAAGCTTTCTTT
many,NA,TRBJ2-5,TRBV20-1,CSGKRYQETQYF,TGCAGTGGCAAGCGGTACCAAGAGACCCAGTACTTC
NA,NA,TRBJ1-5,TRBV30,CAWNGARNQPQHF,TGTGCCTGGAACGGGGCGCGGAATCAGCCCCAGCATTTT
NA,NA,TRBJ1-4,TRBV7-9,CASSAYKGSANEKLFF,TGTGCCAGCAGCGCCTATAAGGGTTCAGCTAATGAAAAACTGTTTTTT
many,TRBD2,TRBJ2-1,TRBV5-1,CASSLVSSGKGANEQFF,TGCGCCAGCAGCTTGGTGTCTAGCGGGAAAGGGGCTAATGAGCAGTTCTTC
many,NA,TRBJ1-4,TRBV7-9,CASSLGTGSEKLFF,TGTGCCAGCAGCTTAGGGACTGGGAGTGAAAAACTGTTTTTT
many,NA,TRBJ1-3,TRBV18,CASSPPNQGHFSGNTIYF,TGTGCCAGCTCACCACCGAATCAGGGACATTTCTCTGGAAACACCATATATTTT
NA,NA,TRBJ2-1,TRBV27,CASSLKDQGPGNEQFF,TGTGCCAGCAGTTTAAAGGACCAGGGACCAGGGAATGAGCAGTTCTTC
many,NA,TRBJ1-6,TRBV13,CASSFRVSPLHF,TGTGCCAGCAGCTTCAGGGTTTCACCCCTCCACTTT
many,TRBD2,TRBJ2-3,TRBV24-1,CATSGAGRDTQYF,TGTGCCACCTCGGGAGCGGGAAGAGATACGCAGTATTTT
many,TRBD2,TRBJ2-2,TRBV12-3/TRBV12-4,CASSLGLVAGWAAGELFF,TGTGCCAGCAGTTTAGGCTTAGTAGCGGGATGGGCGGCCGGGGAGCTGTTTTTT
few,TRBD2,TRBJ2-7,TRBV20-1,CSASRGDEQYF,TGCAGTGCTAGTCGGGGGGACGAGCAGTACTTC
NA,TRBD1,TRBJ1-1,TRBV9,CASSVAGGTGMNTEAFF,TGTGCCAGCAGCGTAGCTGGTGGGACAGGGATGAACACTGAAGCTTTCTTT
many,TRBD1,TRBJ1-5,TRBV12-5,CASGLALWGGQGVSQPQHF,TGTGCTAGTGGTTTGGCGCTTTGGGGAGGACAGGGGGTAAGTCAGCCCCAGCATTTT
NA,TRBD2,TRBJ2-2,TRBV7-9,CASSGSRGSTVTGELSF,TGTGCCAGCAGCGGGTCGCGGGGGAGTACCGTAACCGGGGAGCTGTCTTTT
many,NA,TRBJ1-5,TRBV10-3,CAISESGRSNQPQHF,TGTGCCATCAGTGAGTCAGGTAGGAGCAATCAGCCCCAGCATTTT
NA,TRBD2,TRBJ2-1,TRBV20-1,CSASRTSGIYSYNEQFF,TGCAGTGCTAGTAGGACTAGCGGGATCTATTCCTACAATGAGCAGTTCTTC
NA,NA,TRBJ2-5,TRBV3-1,CASRPMSWETQYF,TGTGCCAGCAGACCCATGTCTTGGGAGACCCAGTACTTC